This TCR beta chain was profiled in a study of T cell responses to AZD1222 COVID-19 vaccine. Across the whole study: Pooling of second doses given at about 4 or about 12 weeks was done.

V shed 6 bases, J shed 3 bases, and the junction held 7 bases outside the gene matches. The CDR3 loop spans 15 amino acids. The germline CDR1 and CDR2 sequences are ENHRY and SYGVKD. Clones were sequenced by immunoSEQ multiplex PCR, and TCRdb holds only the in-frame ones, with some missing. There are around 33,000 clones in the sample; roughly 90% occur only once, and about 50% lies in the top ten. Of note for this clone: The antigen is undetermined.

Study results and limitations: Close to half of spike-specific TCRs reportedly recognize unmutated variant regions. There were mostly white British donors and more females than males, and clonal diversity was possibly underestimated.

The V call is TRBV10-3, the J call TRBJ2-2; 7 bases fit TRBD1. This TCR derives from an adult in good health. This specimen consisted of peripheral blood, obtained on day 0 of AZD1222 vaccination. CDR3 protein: CAISSDREHTGELFF. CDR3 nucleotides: TGTGCCATCAGCTCCGACAGGGAGCACACCGGGGAGCTGTTTTTT.